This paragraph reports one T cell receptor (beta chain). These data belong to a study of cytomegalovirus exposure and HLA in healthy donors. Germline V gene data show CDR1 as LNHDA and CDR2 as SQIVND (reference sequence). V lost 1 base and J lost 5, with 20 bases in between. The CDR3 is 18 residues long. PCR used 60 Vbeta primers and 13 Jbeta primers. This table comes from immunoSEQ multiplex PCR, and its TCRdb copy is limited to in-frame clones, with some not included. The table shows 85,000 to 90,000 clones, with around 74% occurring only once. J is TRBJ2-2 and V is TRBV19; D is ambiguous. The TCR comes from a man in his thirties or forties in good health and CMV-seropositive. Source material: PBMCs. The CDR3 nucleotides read TGTGCCAGTAGTATAGGACGAGCGAGTTCAACCTGGACCGGGGAGCTGTTTTTT. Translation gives CASSIGRASSTWTGELFF.